These T cell receptor beta chains were read from a single sample in a study of T cell repertoires in cytomegalovirus infection. Which antigens these TCRs recognize remains unknown. TCRdb redid the calling of the reads with MiXCR, one entry per CDR3 protein. Among hundreds of thousands of distinct CDR3 sequences, roughly 36% were seen once, and the ten largest hold 15% to 20%. The sample here was cultured PBMCs, taken from culture after CMV antigen stimulation. These receptor sequences come from a human donor in good health (CMV status not recorded). Some clones in this sample may be carry-over from other donors' samples. CDR3s include the opening cysteine and the closing phenylalanine or tryptophan.

CDR3	V
CASSLAGEEDTQYF	TRBV5-1
CASSQVSAGFSYNEQFF	TRBV4-1
CATLDSGGEETQYF	TRBV3-1
CASSPYQGFYTEAFF	TRBV12-3/TRBV12-4
CASSHALARNGYTF	TRBV7-9
CAPSLATDTQYF	TRBV27
CASSFINDLGAQYF	TRBV12-3/TRBV12-4
CATSDNGGLTSETQYF	TRBV24-1
CASSLPQGTLFF	TRBV28
CASSRSGRASDEQFF	TRBV7-9
CASSFSTYTEAFF	TRBV7-7